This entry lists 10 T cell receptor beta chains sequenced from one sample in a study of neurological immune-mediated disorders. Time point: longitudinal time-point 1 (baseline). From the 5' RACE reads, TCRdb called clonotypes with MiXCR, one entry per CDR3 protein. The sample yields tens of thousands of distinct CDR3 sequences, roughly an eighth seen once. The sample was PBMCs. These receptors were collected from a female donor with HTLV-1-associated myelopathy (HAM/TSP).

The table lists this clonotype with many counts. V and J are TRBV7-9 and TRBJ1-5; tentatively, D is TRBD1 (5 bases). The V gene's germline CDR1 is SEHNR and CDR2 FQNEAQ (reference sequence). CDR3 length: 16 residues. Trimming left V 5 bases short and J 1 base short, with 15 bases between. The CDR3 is CASSHGAGNSNQPQHF. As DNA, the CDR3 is TGTGCCAGCAGCCATGGGGCGGGGAACAGCAATCAGCCCCAGCATTTT. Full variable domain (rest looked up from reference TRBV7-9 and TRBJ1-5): DTGVSQNPRHKITKRGQNVTFRCDPISEHNRLYWYRQTLGQGPEFLTYFQNEAQLEKSRLLSDRFSAERPKGSFSTLEIQRTEQGDSAMYLCASSHGAGNSNQPQHFGDGTRLSIL.

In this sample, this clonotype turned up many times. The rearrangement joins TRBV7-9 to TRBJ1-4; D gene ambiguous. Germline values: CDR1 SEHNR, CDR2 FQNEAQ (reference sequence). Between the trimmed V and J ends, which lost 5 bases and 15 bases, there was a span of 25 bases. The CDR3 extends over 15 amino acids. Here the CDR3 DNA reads TGTGCCAGCAGCCCGGGAGACGGAGTAATGAAAAAGGTGTTTTTT. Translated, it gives CASSPGDGVMKKVFF.

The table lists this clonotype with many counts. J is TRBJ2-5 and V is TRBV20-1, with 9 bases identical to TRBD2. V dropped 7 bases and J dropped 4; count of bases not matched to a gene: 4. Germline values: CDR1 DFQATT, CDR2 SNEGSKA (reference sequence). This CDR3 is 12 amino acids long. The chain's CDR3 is CSVKAGGETQYF. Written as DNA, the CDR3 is TGCAGTGTAAAAGCGGGGGGAGAGACCCAGTACTTC.

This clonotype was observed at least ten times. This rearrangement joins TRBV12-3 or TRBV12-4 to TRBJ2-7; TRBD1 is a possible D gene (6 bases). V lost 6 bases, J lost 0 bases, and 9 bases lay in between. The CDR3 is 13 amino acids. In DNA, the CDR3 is TGTGCCAGCAGACGGGACAACTCCTACGAGCAGTACTTC. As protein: CASRRDNSYEQYF.

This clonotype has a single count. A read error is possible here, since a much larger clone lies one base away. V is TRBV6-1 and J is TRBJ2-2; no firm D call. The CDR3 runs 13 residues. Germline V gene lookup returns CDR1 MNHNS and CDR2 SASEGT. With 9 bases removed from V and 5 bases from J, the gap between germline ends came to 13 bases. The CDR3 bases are TGTGCCAGTAGCAAGGTGCAGACCGGGGAGCTGTTTTTT. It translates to CASSKVQTGELFF.

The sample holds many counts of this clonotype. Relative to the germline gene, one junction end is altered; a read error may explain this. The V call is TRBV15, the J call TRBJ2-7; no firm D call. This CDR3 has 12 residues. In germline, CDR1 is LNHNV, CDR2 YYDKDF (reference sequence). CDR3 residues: CATSRDFSEQYF. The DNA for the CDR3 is TGTGCTACCAGCAGAGATTTCTCCGAGCAGTACTTC. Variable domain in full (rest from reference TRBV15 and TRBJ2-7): DAMVIQNPRYQVTQFGKPVTLSCSQTLNHNVMYWYQQKSSQAPKLLFHYYDKDFNNEADTPDNFQSRRPNTSFCFLDIRSPGLGDTAMYLCATSRDFSEQYFGPGTRLTVT.

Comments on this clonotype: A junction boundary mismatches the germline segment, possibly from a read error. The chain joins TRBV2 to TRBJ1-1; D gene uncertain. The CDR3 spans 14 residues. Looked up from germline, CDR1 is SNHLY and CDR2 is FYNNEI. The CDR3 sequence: CASSVNGNMNTEAF. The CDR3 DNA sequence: TGTGCCAGCAGTGTGAACGGTAACATGAACACTGAAGCTTTT.

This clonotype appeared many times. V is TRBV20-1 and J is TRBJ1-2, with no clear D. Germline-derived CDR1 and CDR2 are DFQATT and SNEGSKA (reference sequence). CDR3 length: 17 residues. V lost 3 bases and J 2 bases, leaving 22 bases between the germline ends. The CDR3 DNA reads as TGCAGTGCTAGTGGTTTCGGGTTGCTCCCCGGGAACTATGGCTACACCTTC. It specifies CSASGFGLLPGNYGYTF.

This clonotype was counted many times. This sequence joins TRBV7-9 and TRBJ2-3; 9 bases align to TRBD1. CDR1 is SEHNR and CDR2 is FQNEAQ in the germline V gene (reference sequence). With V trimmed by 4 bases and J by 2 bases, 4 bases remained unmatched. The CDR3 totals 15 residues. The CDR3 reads CASSSGQGHTDTQYF. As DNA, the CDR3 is TGTGCCAGCAGCTCCGGACAGGGGCACACAGATACGCAGTATTTT.

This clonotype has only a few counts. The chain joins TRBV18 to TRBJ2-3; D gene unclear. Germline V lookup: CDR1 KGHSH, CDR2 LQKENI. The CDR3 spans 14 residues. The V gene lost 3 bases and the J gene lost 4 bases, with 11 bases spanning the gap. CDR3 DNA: TGTGCCAGCTCACCGATAACCGGATCAGATACGCAGTATTTT. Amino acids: CASSPITGSDTQYF.